This TCR beta chain came from a study of shared clonotypes between healthy human individuals. Study summary: The cohort comprised a couple of women and a few men. Their ages spanned 18 to 49 years.

Study-level points and caveats: Enrolling few donors narrowed the genetic and exposure-history diversity that was represented. Sampling involved blood alone; tissue repertoires likely differ.

This clone showed up just a few times. Its antigen is still unknown. Germline V lookup: CDR1 KGHSY, CDR2 FQNENV. The CDR3 sequence is 15 residues long. J was trimmed by 7 bases and V by 3 bases; bases with no gene match: 6. Researchers divided each subset's genomic DNA evenly across several immunoSEQ plates. Profiled with immunoSEQ multiplex PCR; TCRdb holds only in-frame clones, not every one. The sample contains 490,000 or so clones, approximately 80% of which appear only once. The gene calls are TRBV16 and TRBJ1-4, with 9 bases fitting TRBD1. This TCR was recovered from a woman aged 40 to 49 in good health. Some clones in this sample may be carry-over from other donors' samples. The sample comprised PBMCs. CDR3 in amino acids: CASSQSGTGREKLFF. The CDR3 DNA reads TGTGCCAGCAGCCAGTCCGGGACAGGGCGTGAAAAACTGTTTTTT.